The 13 T cell receptor beta chains below were found in one sample sequenced in a study of OX40 agonist ivuxolimab in advanced cancers. Data came from immunoSEQ multiplex PCR; TCRdb stores just in-frame clones and leaves some out. The data contain tens of thousands of clones, 70% to 90% of them seen just once; the ten biggest clones take up around 2%. Here the sequenced sample was CD4+ or CD8+ T cells sorted from blood, taken in a trial of the OX40 agonist ivuxolimab. The origin of the receptors is an adult with an advanced solid tumor such as melanoma, head and neck, liver or kidney cancer.

CDR3 DNA: TGCAGCGTTGAAACGGGACTAGCGGGGTACAATGAGCAGTTCTTC. It yields the protein CSVETGLAGYNEQFF. This chain joins TRBV29-1 and TRBJ2-1; 13 bases align to TRBD2. This CDR3 contains 15 residues. With V trimmed by 2 bases and J by 4 bases, 2 bases remained unmatched. Germline V CDR1 and CDR2: SQVTM, ANQGSEA.

The chain uses TRBV5-1 and TRBJ2-3; 7 positions match TRBD1. The CDR3 runs to 14 residues. After removal of 6 bases from V and 1 base from J, the junction contained 5 bases not matched to a gene. The germline V gene has CDR1 SGHRS and CDR2 YFSETQ. As DNA, the CDR3 is TGCGCCAGCAATTACGGGACAGGCACAGATACGCAGTATTTT. Translated: CASNYGTGTDTQYF.

This chain uses TRBV29-1 with TRBJ1-1, with a possible D match to TRBD1 (6 bases). V dropped 8 bases and J dropped 3 bases, with 16 bases sitting between them. The CDR3 spans 13 residues. Germline-derived CDR1 and CDR2 are SQVTM and ANQGSEA. The CDR3 is CSTRTAGYTEAFF. The CDR3 coding sequence is TGCAGCACCCGGACAGCTGGGTACACTGAAGCTTTCTTT.

The CDR3 loop is CASRRANTEAFF. In DNA, the CDR3 is TGTGCCAGCAGGAGGGCGAACACTGAAGCTTTCTTT. The chain links TRBV6-1 to TRBJ1-1; D is unresolved. The CDR3 runs 12 residues. Trimming took off 6 bases at V and 1 base at J, with 6 bases between the two ends. Germline V gene lookup returns CDR1 MNHNS and CDR2 SASEGT.

The chain links TRBV19 to TRBJ1-2, with 7 positions matching TRBD1. Germline values: CDR1 LNHDA, CDR2 SQIVND (reference sequence). The CDR3 has 14 amino acids. With V trimmed by 2 bases and J by 8 bases, 8 bases remained unmatched. This chain's CDR3 is CASSINTGVNGYTF. CDR3 nucleotide sequence: TGTGCCAGTAGTATAAACACAGGGGTTAACGGCTACACCTTC.

This clone has only a few counts. The chain carries TRBV28 and TRBJ2-7; 10 nucleotides line up with TRBD2. The V segment lost 10 bases and the J segment 6 bases; nucleotides outside the gene matches: 6. Germline V gene lookup returns CDR1 MDHEN and CDR2 SYDVKM. This CDR3 region has 12 residues. For the CDR3, the DNA is TGTGCCACTGCAGCGGGAGGGGGCGAGCAGTACTTC. Protein: CATAAGGGEQYF.

The chain combines TRBV9 with TRBJ2-1, with D possibly TRBD2 on 6 matching bases. CDR1 is SGDLS, CDR2 YYNGEE, per germline. The CDR3 contains 14 residues. The V end lost 2 bases, the J end lost 5 bases, and 11 bases lay between the germline ends. The CDR3 here is CASSVQAGNNEQFF. CDR3 coding DNA: TGTGCCAGCAGCGTTCAGGCGGGAAACAATGAGCAGTTCTTC.

Concerning this clone: This sample includes further DNA sequences coding for the same CDR3. The J gene is TRBJ2-1, the V gene TRBV7-3, with 9 positions matching TRBD2. The CDR3 totals 15 residues. Looked up from germline, CDR1 is SGHTA and CDR2 is FQGTGA. V shed 3 bases, J shed 1 base, and the junction held 1 base outside the gene matches. The CDR3 loop is CASSFSGSSYNEQFF. CDR3 nucleotide sequence: TGTGCCAGCAGCTTTAGCGGGAGTTCCTACAATGAGCAGTTCTTC.

This chain links TRBV27 with TRBJ2-7, with 7 bases matching TRBD2. The germline CDR1 and CDR2 sequences are MNHEY and SMNVEV (reference sequence). J was trimmed by 2 bases and V by 3 bases; bases with no gene match: 10. CDR3 size: 16 residues. The chain's CDR3 is CASSFFRNGGAYEQYF. In nucleotides, the CDR3 is TGTGCCAGCAGTTTTTTCCGGAATGGGGGGGCCTACGAGCAGTACTTC.

The chain carries TRBV11-3 and TRBJ2-2, with no clear D. The CDR3 spans 13 residues. The V gene lost 1 base and the J gene lost 4 bases, with 4 bases spanning the gap. Germline V gene lookup returns CDR1 SGHNT and CDR2 YENEEA. The CDR3 loop is CASSLGGTGELFF. The CDR3 nucleotides are TGTGCCAGCAGCTTAGGGGGCACCGGGGAGCTGTTTTTT.

The gene calls are TRBV28 and TRBJ2-5, with 9 bases matching TRBD2. This CDR3 has 12 amino acids. In germline, CDR1 is MDHEN, CDR2 SYDVKM. The V and J ends lost 9 bases and 4 bases, in that order; junction bases with no gene match: 3. CDR3 sequence reads: CASSGRGETQYF. CDR3 sequence (DNA): TGTGCCAGTAGCGGGAGAGGAGAGACCCAGTACTTC.

This CDR3 reads CSVRGTNEKLFF. The CDR3 DNA is TGCAGCGTTCGAGGGACTAATGAAAAACTGTTTTTT. This rearrangement joins TRBV29-1 to TRBJ1-4; no definite D call. Trimming took off 5 bases at V and 2 bases at J, with 6 bases between the two ends. The CDR3 totals 12 residues. From germline, CDR1 is SQVTM and CDR2 ANQGSEA.

This chain links TRBV7-2 with TRBJ2-5; 8 nucleotides line up with TRBD2. Germline trimming cut 2 bases from V and 5 bases from J; bases unmatched to any gene: 10. The germline V gene has CDR1 SGHTA and CDR2 FQGNSA. This CDR3 contains 16 residues. CDR3: CASSLFSGRAGETQYF. The CDR3 DNA follows: TGTGCCAGCAGCTTATTTTCCGGGAGGGCCGGGGAGACCCAGTACTTC.